These 19 T cell receptor beta chains came from one sample sequenced in a study of post-analysis software for immune sequencing data. Study-wide findings and caveats: There were about 5 TRBV segments more frequent in patients than controls, and TRBV5-6, TRBV5-1 and TRBV20-1 were among them.

The antigens these receptors bind are not known. Unique molecular identifiers featured in each of the TCR beta cDNA libraries. TCRdb itself ran the PCR reads through MiXCR, one entry per CDR3 protein. The sample contains under 650,000 distinct CDR3 sequences, about 40% of which appear only once. The sequencing input was blood. Receptor source: a girl between 5 and 17 years old with multiple sclerosis.

J is TRBJ1-2 and V is TRBV10-3; 9 bases match TRBD1. The CDR3 spans 15 residues. Trimming at V came to 7 bases and at J to 2 bases, leaving 8 bases not matched to a gene. Germline V gene sequence: CDR1 ENHRY, CDR2 SYGVKD. The CDR3 DNA reads TGTGCCATCATCCCTCCCGGGACAGGGAACTATGGCTACACCTTC. It encodes CAIIPPGTGNYGYTF.

The chain is built from TRBV11-2 and TRBJ2-1; tentatively, D is TRBD1 (5 bases). Deletions cut 1 base from V and 7 bases from J, with 14 bases between. The CDR3 contains 15 residues. Germline CDR1 and CDR2: SGHAT and FQNNGV. Written as DNA, the CDR3 is TGTGCCAGCAGCTTAGTAGGCAGGGTGAGTAATGAGCAGTTCTTC. Protein: CASSLVGRVSNEQFF.

The V and J genes are TRBV6-5 and TRBJ1-2; no definite D call. Germline V gene data show CDR1 as MNHEY and CDR2 as SVGAGI. This CDR3 has 13 amino acids. V lost 2 bases and J 0 bases, leaving 4 bases between the germline ends. The CDR3: CASSYNSNYGYTF. The CDR3 coding sequence is TGTGCCAGCAGTTACAACTCTAACTATGGCTACACCTTC.

The V gene is TRBV28, the J gene TRBJ1-5; D is possibly TRBD1 (6 bases). Germline V gene data show CDR1 as MDHEN and CDR2 as SYDVKM. The CDR3 runs 15 residues. V lost 5 bases, J lost 3 bases, and 14 bases lay in between. The CDR3 loop is CASSRTGSPNQPQHF. The CDR3 DNA reads as TGTGCCAGCAGTCGAACAGGGTCCCCCAATCAGCCCCAGCATTTT. Based on the CDR3 plus reference TRBV28 and TRBJ1-5, the full variable domain is DVKVTQSSRYLVKRTGEKVFLECVQDMDHENMFWYRQDPGLGLRLIYFSYDVKMKEKGDIPEGYSVSREKKERFSLILESASTNQTSMYLCASSRTGSPNQPQHFGDGTRLSIL.

The chain uses TRBV28 and TRBJ2-3, with TRBD2 matching 7 bases. CDR3 length: 14 amino acids. Germline V gives CDR1 MDHEN, CDR2 SYDVKM. The V segment lost 2 bases and the J segment 5 bases; nucleotides outside the gene matches: 4. The CDR3 here is CASSLAGAIDTQYF. Here the CDR3 DNA reads TGTGCCAGCAGTTTAGCGGGAGCCATAGATACGCAGTATTTT.

This clonotype appeared once. This sequence joins TRBV4-1 and TRBJ1-2, with no clear D. The CDR3 has 17 amino acids. Germline CDR1 MGHRA, CDR2 YSYEKL. Trimming took off 0 bases at V and 5 bases at J, with 19 bases between the two ends. The CDR3: CASSQDRAAAGLYGYTF. The CDR3 region has the DNA TGCGCCAGCAGCCAAGATCGCGCGGCTGCGGGTCTGTATGGCTACACCTTC.

The rearrangement joins TRBV10-3 to TRBJ2-4; D is perhaps TRBD1 or TRBD2 (6 bases each). The J call may be wrong; the DNA end is better matched by TRBJ2-7. This CDR3 is built from 13 residues. Germline CDR1 reads ENHRY; CDR2 reads SYGVKD. CDR3 nucleotide sequence: TGTGCCATCAGACCGGAGGGGGCCTACGAGCAGTACTTC. It is translated as CAIRPEGAYEQYF.

The CDR3 reads CASAPQEGAGYEQYF. In DNA, the CDR3 is TGTGCCAGCGCGCCTCAAGAGGGAGCAGGCTACGAGCAGTACTTC. The chain has TRBV7-6 and TRBJ2-7, with D perhaps matching TRBD2 (5 bases). The V gene's germline CDR1 is SGHVS and CDR2 FNYEAQ. The CDR3 totals 15 residues. Trimming shortened V by 8 bases and J by 3 bases, and 20 bases separated the two germline ends.

CDR3: CASSEYRDPTTGHEQFF. The CDR3 DNA reads as TGTGCCAGCAGTGAATATAGGGACCCCACGACTGGGCATGAGCAGTTCTTC. This chain uses TRBV25-1 with TRBJ2-1; D is tentatively TRBD1 or TRBD2 (5 bases each). Trimming removed 0 bases from V and 8 bases from J, with 20 bases in between. The CDR3 length is 17 residues. In germline, CDR1 is MGHDK, CDR2 SYGVNS.

V usage is TRBV10-3 and J usage is TRBJ1-2; no clear D gene. The germline CDR1 and CDR2 sequences are ENHRY and SYGVKD. The CDR3 runs 15 residues. Trimming removed 4 bases at V and 0 bases at J, with 12 bases between. The CDR3 loop is CAISGTLGPNYGYTF. The DNA of the CDR3 is TGTGCCATCAGTGGGACTTTGGGTCCTAACTATGGCTACACCTTC.

This clonotype appeared a single time. The chain links TRBV27 to TRBJ2-7; 9 nucleotides match TRBD1. This CDR3 is 18 amino acids long. Trimming took 4 bases from V and 8 from J; bases not matched to a gene: 21. The V gene's germline CDR1 is MNHEY and CDR2 SMNVEV (reference sequence). CDR3 amino acids: CASSSGTGYLQRAGQQYF. CDR3 coding DNA: TGTGCCAGCAGTTCCGGGACAGGGTACCTCCAGAGGGCTGGCCAGCAGTACTTC.

This clonotype was seen a few times. CDR3 residues: CASSALRGEQYF. The CDR3 region has the DNA TGTGCCAGCAGTGCCCTGCGAGGCGAGCAGTACTTC. The chain combines TRBV12-3 or TRBV12-4 with TRBJ2-7, with unresolved D. The CDR3 is made up of 12 amino acids. Trimming took 5 bases from V and 6 from J, leaving 11 bases between them.

CDR3 sequence (DNA): TGCAGTGCTAGAGTCGGCGCGGGAGGGCCCGGGACCAAAAACATTCAGTACTTC. It codes for CSARVGAGGPGTKNIQYF. The chain couples TRBV20-1 to TRBJ2-4, with 9 positions matching TRBD2. Germline assignment: CDR1 DFQATT and CDR2 SNEGSKA (reference sequence). V gave up 1 base and J gave up 2 bases; unmatched junction bases: 12. This CDR3 comprises 18 residues.

This clonotype was observed at least ten times. V and J are TRBV20-1 and TRBJ2-3; 9 bases are shared with TRBD2. This CDR3 contains 16 residues. V shed 1 base and J 5 bases; nucleotides not matched to a gene: 10. Germline values: CDR1 DFQATT, CDR2 SNEGSKA (reference sequence). The CDR3 DNA sequence: TGCAGTGCTAGAGCCACTTTAGCGGGAGCGGGAGATACGCAGTATTTT. Translation gives CSARATLAGAGDTQYF.

The rearrangement joins TRBV20-1 to TRBJ2-1; TRBD2 matches at 10 bases. This CDR3 is 15 amino acids long. Germline CDR1 and CDR2: DFQATT and SNEGSKA (reference sequence). Losses at the gene ends were 6 bases for V and 4 bases for J; bases not matched to a gene: 9. CDR3 protein: CSAAASGGLYNEQFF. The CDR3 DNA reads TGCAGTGCGGCTGCTAGCGGGGGCCTGTACAATGAGCAGTTCTTC.

This chain joins TRBV12-3 or TRBV12-4 and TRBJ2-1, with D tentatively TRBD1 (6 bases). The V and J ends lost 6 bases and 4 bases respectively, with 13 bases between them. The CDR3 totals 14 residues. The CDR3 region has the DNA TGTGCCAGCAGGGGACGGGACACTTACAATGAGCAGTTCTTC. Its protein product is CASRGRDTYNEQFF.

The chain joins TRBV10-3 to TRBJ1-2; a possible D gene is TRBD1 (5 bases). V was shortened by 4 bases and J by 5 bases, with 23 bases between the two germline ends. Germline V gene lookup returns CDR1 ENHRY and CDR2 SYGVKD. The CDR3 runs to 17 residues. CDR3 sequence (DNA): TGTGCCATCAGTGCCCCCCGGGACGGGCTGCCCCCTTATGGCTACACCTTC. Amino acids: CAISAPRDGLPPYGYTF.

The V and J genes are TRBV6-1 and TRBJ2-3, with D perhaps TRBD2 (5 bases). This CDR3 spans 13 amino acids. The V end lost 7 bases, the J end lost 0 bases, and 8 bases lay between the germline ends. The germline V gene has CDR1 MNHNS and CDR2 SASEGT. The DNA for the CDR3 is TGTGCCAGCATGCCGGGGAGCACAGATACGCAGTATTTT. Translating it yields CASMPGSTDTQYF.

The chain joins TRBV5-1 to TRBJ2-3; perhaps TRBD1 as D (5 bases). From germline, CDR1 is SGHRS and CDR2 YFSETQ. This CDR3 is built from 13 residues. V was cut by 4 bases and J by 4 bases, with 10 bases left in between. CDR3 sequence (DNA): TGCGCCAGCAGCCCGGACACTCCAGATACGCAGTATTTT. This gives the protein CASSPDTPDTQYF.